The 25 T cell receptor beta chains given below trace back to one sample, sequenced in a study of T cells after yellow fever vaccination. TCRdb redid the calling of the 5' RACE reads with MiXCR, one entry per CDR3 protein. The sample yields some 500,000 distinct CDR3 sequences, roughly 13% seen once. Source: PBMCs, taken on the day of the yellow fever booster vaccination. The source is a man aged 30-40 years who received the YFV17D yellow fever vaccine.

This clonotype was detected a few times. The V and J genes are TRBV5-5 and TRBJ2-2; D is possibly TRBD1 or TRBD2 (5 bases each). The CDR3 consists of 15 residues. Trimming shortened V by 3 bases and J by 3 bases, and 12 bases separated the two germline ends. CDR1 and CDR2 from the germline V gene are SGHKS and YYEKEE (reference sequence). The DNA for the CDR3 is TGTGCCAGCAGCTGGGGCCTCGGGGACACCGGGGAGCTGTTTTTT. This codes for CASSWGLGDTGELFF.

There are a few counts of this clonotype. V usage is TRBV9 and J usage is TRBJ2-1, with 9 bases identical to TRBD2. After removal of 4 bases from V and 3 bases from J, the junction contained 8 bases not matched to a gene. Germline loops: CDR1 SGDLS, CDR2 YYNGEE. This CDR3 is built from 16 residues. The CDR3 region has the DNA TGTGCCAGCAGCCCCATAGCGGGAGCGAACTACAATGAGCAGTTCTTC. This sequence encodes CASSPIAGANYNEQFF.

In its sample, this clonotype was seen a few times. The chain has TRBV24-1 and TRBJ2-1; D is possibly TRBD2 (6 bases). Trimming left V 9 bases short and J 8 bases short, with 16 bases between. Germline CDR1 is KGHDR and CDR2 is SFDVKD. The CDR3 consists of 13 residues. The CDR3 DNA follows: TGTGCCACCGCGGGACGCCAAGGCCATGAGCAGTTCTTC. Translated: CATAGRQGHEQFF.

The DNA of the CDR3 is TGCAGTGCTCCCCGGGCGCCCGGGGAGACCCAGTACTTC. It yields the protein CSAPRAPGETQYF. The rearrangement joins TRBV20-1 to TRBJ2-5; D gene ambiguous. This CDR3 is built from 13 residues. V lost 5 bases and J lost 5, with 15 bases in between. From germline, CDR1 is DFQATT and CDR2 SNEGSKA (reference sequence).

The table lists this clonotype with a few counts. V is TRBV11-2 and J is TRBJ2-3; 10 bases line up with TRBD2. Unmatched junction bases numbered 10, after V lost 4 bases and J lost 0 bases. Germline CDR1 SGHAT, CDR2 FQNNGV. The length of the CDR3 is 18 residues. CDR3 sequence: CASSSRLAGATSTDTQYF. In DNA form, the CDR3 reads TGTGCCAGCAGCTCCCGGCTAGCGGGAGCGACAAGCACAGATACGCAGTATTTT.

J is TRBJ1-1 and V is TRBV7-9; 11 nucleotides match TRBD1. J gave up 0 bases and V 5 bases, and 5 bases lay outside the gene matches. The CDR3 contains 16 residues. CDR1 and CDR2 from the germline V gene are SEHNR and FQNEAQ (reference sequence). CDR3 nucleotide sequence: TGTGCCAGCAGCCCCCGGACAGGGGGCATGAACACTGAAGCTTTCTTT. Encoded protein: CASSPRTGGMNTEAFF.

Of note for this clonotype: At one of its ends the junction is not consistent with the germline gene, which may arise from a read error. This chain connects TRBV12-3 or TRBV12-4 to TRBJ2-6; tentatively, D is TRBD1 (6 bases). The CDR3 is 14 residues long. CDR3 sequence reads: CASTRTLGADVLTF. DNA for the CDR3: TGTGCCAGCACCCGTACTCTGGGGGCCGACGTCCTGACTTTC.

CDR3 sequence: CASSSGPRTDNYGYTF. The CDR3 DNA sequence: TGTGCCAGCAGTTCCGGACCTAGGACGGATAACTATGGCTACACCTTC. The chain employs TRBV27 and TRBJ1-2; D remains ambiguous. CDR3 length: 16 residues. Between the trimmed V and J ends, which lost 4 bases and 1 base, there was a span of 16 bases. Per the germline V gene, CDR1 is MNHEY and CDR2 is SMNVEV (reference sequence).

This clonotype was counted at least ten times. The rearrangement joins TRBV5-1 to TRBJ2-7; TRBD1 might be the D (6 bases). Germline CDR1 is SGHRS and CDR2 is YFSETQ. Trimming took off 4 bases at V and 2 bases at J, with 13 bases between the two ends. The CDR3 totals 14 residues. CDR3 in DNA: TGCGCCAGCAGCCAGGCAGACAGGACCTACGAGCAGTACTTC. Translating gives CASSQADRTYEQYF.

Only a few counts were recorded for this clonotype. The chain uses TRBV4-2 and TRBJ2-2; 8 bases are a match to TRBD2. Germline V gene sequence: CDR1 LGHNA, CDR2 YNFKEQ. Germline trimming cut 0 bases from V and 4 bases from J; bases unmatched to any gene: 10. The CDR3 has 18 amino acids. In DNA form, the CDR3 reads TGTGCCAGCAGCCAAGAGATTGGAGCGGGAGTGGGCACCGGGGAGCTGTTTTTT. Its protein is CASSQEIGAGVGTGELFF.

The V call is TRBV20-1, the J call TRBJ2-1, with 7 bases aligning to TRBD2. In germline, CDR1 is DFQATT, CDR2 SNEGSKA (reference sequence). This CDR3 contains 13 residues. Trimming took 7 bases from V and 4 from J; bases not matched to a gene: 7. The CDR3 DNA reads TGCAGTGTTAAGTCTAGCGGATACAATGAGCAGTTCTTC. It translates to CSVKSSGYNEQFF.

The rearrangement joins TRBV7-9 to TRBJ2-1; no definite D call. Trimming stripped 7 bases from V and 6 bases from J, with 4 bases between. The CDR3 is 10 amino acids. The germline V gene encodes CDR1 SEHNR and CDR2 FQNEAQ (reference sequence). CDR3 bases: TGTGCCAGCAATAGCAATGAGCAGTTCTTC. Translation gives CASNSNEQFF.

This clonotype was seen a few times. This sequence joins TRBV5-6 and TRBJ2-1; D is unclear. This CDR3 comprises 13 residues. Trimming stripped 5 bases from V and 8 bases from J, with 14 bases between. Germline V gene lookup returns CDR1 SGHDT and CDR2 YYEEEE. The CDR3 loop reads CASSPGPWDEQFF. In nucleotides, the CDR3 is TGTGCCAGCAGTCCGGGCCCCTGGGATGAGCAGTTCTTC. The variable domain in full, completed from reference TRBV5-6 and TRBJ2-1, reads DAGVTQSPTHLIKTRGQQVTLRCSPKSGHDTVSWYQQALGQGPQFIFQYYEEEERQRGNFPDRFSGHQFPNYSSELNVNALLLGDSALYLCASSPGPWDEQFFGPGTRLTVL.

This clonotype appeared a few times. The CDR3 region is CASSLWPARGAHPTYEQYF. The CDR3 coding sequence is TGTGCCAGCAGTTTATGGCCAGCACGGGGGGCCCACCCCACCTACGAGCAGTACTTC. V usage is TRBV27 and J usage is TRBJ2-7; a weak D match, TRBD2 (7 bases). V lost 1 base and J 2 bases, leaving 24 bases between the germline ends. This CDR3 is built from 19 residues. Germline CDR1 MNHEY, CDR2 SMNVEV (reference sequence).

The chain recombines TRBV20-1 with TRBJ1-5; D gene uncertain. The CDR3 runs to 14 residues. From germline, CDR1 is DFQATT and CDR2 SNEGSKA (reference sequence). V was trimmed by 0 bases and J by 7 bases, leaving 13 bases between them. CDR3 loop: CSARDRGFGQPQHF. The CDR3 coding sequence is TGCAGTGCTAGAGATCGTGGGTTTGGGCAGCCCCAGCATTTT.

CDR3 protein: CASSRVGSTDTQYF. DNA for the CDR3: TGTGCCAGCAGCCGAGTGGGGAGCACAGATACGCAGTATTTT. The rearrangement links TRBV7-6 to TRBJ2-3; no clear D gene. Germline V gene data show CDR1 as SGHVS and CDR2 as FNYEAQ. V lost 5 bases, J lost 0 bases, and 9 bases lay in between. CDR3 length: 14 amino acids.

This sequence joins TRBV4-3 and TRBJ2-1, with 12 bases fitting TRBD2. Germline V gene data show CDR1 as LGHNA and CDR2 as YSLEER. Germline trimming cut 1 base from V and 15 bases from J; bases unmatched to any gene: 10. This CDR3 is built from 15 residues. The CDR3, as DNA: TGCGCCAGCAGCCAAGGCCTAGCGGGAGGGCCGGTGGTGTTCTTC. Translating it yields CASSQGLAGGPVVFF.

CDR3 in DNA: TGTGCCAGCAGTCCGGGGGACAGTTGCTTTTTT. Protein product: CASSPGDSCFF. The V and J genes are TRBV28 and TRBJ1-4; 7 positions agree with TRBD1. This CDR3 spans 11 amino acids. CDR1 is MDHEN and CDR2 is SYDVKM in the germline V gene. Losses at the gene ends were 5 bases for V and 17 bases for J; bases not matched to a gene: 8.

This clonotype was picked up a small number of times. This sequence joins TRBV20-1 and TRBJ2-1; TRBD2 aligns across 15 bases. Losses at the gene ends were 2 bases for V and 0 bases for J; bases not matched to a gene: 5. The CDR3 runs to 18 residues. Germline CDR1 is DFQATT and CDR2 is SNEGSKA (reference sequence). The CDR3 DNA sequence: TGCAGTGCTAGAACTGGACTAGCGGGAGGGCTCTCCTACAATGAGCAGTTCTTC. It codes for CSARTGLAGGLSYNEQFF.

This clonotype was seen only a few times. This chain joins TRBV4-3 and TRBJ2-7; 9 positions agree with TRBD2. The V gene's germline CDR1 is LGHNA and CDR2 YSLEER. This CDR3 contains 15 residues. Trimming took 3 bases from V and 2 from J; bases not matched to a gene: 5. The CDR3 sequence is CASSQYSGSAYEQYF. The CDR3 DNA sequence: TGCGCCAGCAGCCAGTATAGCGGGAGTGCCTACGAGCAGTACTTC.

This clonotype was seen a handful of times. This chain joins TRBV23-1 and TRBJ2-7; D possibly corresponds to TRBD2 (6 bases). TRBV23-1 is an ORF, with its function uncertain. Between the trimmed V and J ends, which lost 4 bases and 11 bases, there was a span of 18 bases. This CDR3 contains 13 residues. The DNA of the CDR3 is TGCGCCAGCAGTCCCCTAGAGGAGCGGGTAGAGTACTTC. Amino acid sequence: CASSPLEERVEYF.

The rearrangement uses TRBV29-1 and TRBJ2-1, with 10 bases aligning to TRBD2. Germline CDR1 is SQVTM and CDR2 is ANQGSEA. With 4 bases clipped from V and 4 bases from J, the junction kept 4 bases outside the gene matches. This CDR3 spans 14 amino acids. The CDR3 nucleotides read TGCAGCGTTGTCACTAGCGGGGTATACAATGAGCAGTTCTTC. Residues: CSVVTSGVYNEQFF.

This clonotype has only a few counts. This chain uses TRBV7-2 with TRBJ1-6; TRBD1 aligns across 7 bases. Germline-derived CDR1 and CDR2 are SGHTA and FQGNSA. V lost 6 bases to trimming and J lost 2 bases; unmatched junction nucleotides: 4. The CDR3 covers 15 residues. CDR3 loop: CASRPGTAYNSPLHF. The CDR3 DNA is TGTGCCAGCAGACCTGGGACAGCCTATAATTCACCCCTCCACTTT.

Only a few counts were recorded for this clonotype. The chain carries TRBV27 and TRBJ2-7; a weak D match, TRBD1 (6 bases). CDR3 length: 15 residues. Trimming removed 7 bases at V and 2 bases at J, with 18 bases between. Per germline, CDR1 MNHEY and CDR2 SMNVEV (reference sequence). CDR3 nucleotides: TGTGCCAGCACAATGTACCGGGACACCACCTACGAGCAGTACTTC. Protein product: CASTMYRDTTYEQYF.

The chain is built from TRBV12-3 or TRBV12-4 and TRBJ1-4; tentative D call: TRBD1 (5 bases). V lost 1 base to trimming and J lost 4 bases, with 16 bases between them. The CDR3 has 17 amino acids. The CDR3: CASSLVRDEANNEKLFF. CDR3 coding DNA: TGTGCCAGCAGTTTAGTCAGGGACGAGGCGAATAATGAAAAACTGTTTTTT.